This T cell receptor beta chain was profiled in a study of CD8 T cells in Susac syndrome (dated by TCRdb to about 2019). For the wider study: Among the Susac syndrome patients who were sequenced, clinically active disease was present in six and clinical remission was observed in fewer than ten. At the time of blood withdrawal, Susac syndrome patients were either therapy-naive, taking corticosteroids (with some also receiving IVIg), or on IVIg alone. Repertoire sequencing was used to test whether CD8+ T cell activation and differentiation in Susac syndrome was antigen driven.

RNA was extracted with the RNeasy kit and roughly 0.45 to 1 ug was reverse transcribed using random hexamers. TCR beta CDR3 regions were amplified with the immunoSEQ multiplex PCR assay covering 54 Vbeta and 13 Jbeta segments. PCR amplification bias was corrected by using a synthetic template baseline for primer optimization and computational correction. In the authors' own workflow: Reads were annotated to V, D and J genes according to IMGT and were analyzed with immunoSEQ Analyzer, with only productive sequences retained. To calculate clonality, Shannon entropy was normalized by log2 of the number of productive unique sequences and then subtracted from one. For each patient and control, public and private clones were evaluated among the 100 most prevalent clones. Clones were defined as Susac-specific when absent from the healthy and MS cohorts, from over a thousand published viral clones and from other ImmuneACCESS disease sequences. TCRdb trimmed the raw reads at Q25, called clones with MiXCR and kept productive beta chains. Entries that share a CDR3 protein sequence are merged under the most common genes and DNA. The authors' filters were not applied to this entry. The sample contains 130,000 or so distinct CDR3 sequences, under 96% of them found a single time. About 0.14% of the sample is taken by the ten largest.

Regarding this clonotype: What this receptor recognizes is not known. There are no base qualities to consult, and no much larger clone falls within one base.

Peripheral blood CD8+ and CD4+ T cells from healthy donors, Susac syndrome patients and multiple sclerosis patients were profiled using high-throughput TCR beta sequencing. Susac syndrome patients met recently defined diagnostic criteria for definite or probable disease. Bulk CD8+ and CD4+ T cells were purified by magnetic negative isolation, whereas CD8+ TEMRA cells were enriched by FACS. Blood was drawn into EDTA tubes, processed within 24 hours, and PBMCs were isolated by density gradient centrifugation. PBMCs intended for TCR sequencing were cryopreserved in liquid nitrogen and were subsequently thawed in a 37 degrees C water bath. The sorted or isolated CD4+, CD8+ and CD8+ TEMRA cells reached a purity of at least 90%. The CDR3 contains 14 residues, cysteine and phenylalanine counted. The read is trimmed to its CDR3 DNA, 42 bases read in frame from base 1. V and J lose 6 bases and 2 bases, and a span of 17 bases separates them. CDR1 and CDR2 are drawn from the germline V gene (reference sequence): DFQATT, SNEGSKA.

The paper's findings and limits, for the study overall: The CD4+ T cell repertoire of patients with Susac syndrome showed no detectable clonal expansion. The number of individuals in the TCR sequencing and HLA analysis was recognized as being relatively small.

The sample consisted of CD4+ T cells from PBMCs. This clonotype originated in a human donor with Susac syndrome. The chain is made from TRBV20-1 and TRBJ2-7; the D gene is possibly TRBD1 or TRBD2, each agreeing over 5 bases. The CDR3 region: CSAVPGRAAYEQYF. The nucleotide sequence reads TGCAGTGCGGTCCCGGGGCGGGCTGCCTACGAGCAGTACTTC.